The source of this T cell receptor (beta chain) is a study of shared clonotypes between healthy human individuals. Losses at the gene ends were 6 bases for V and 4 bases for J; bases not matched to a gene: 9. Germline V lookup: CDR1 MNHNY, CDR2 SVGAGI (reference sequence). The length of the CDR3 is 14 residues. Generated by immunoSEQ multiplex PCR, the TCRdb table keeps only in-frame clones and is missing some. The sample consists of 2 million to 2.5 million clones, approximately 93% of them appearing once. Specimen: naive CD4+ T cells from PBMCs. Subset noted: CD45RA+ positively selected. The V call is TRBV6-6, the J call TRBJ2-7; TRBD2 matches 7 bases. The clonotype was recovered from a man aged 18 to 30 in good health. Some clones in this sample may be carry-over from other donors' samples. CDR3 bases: TGTGCCAGCAGAGATCTAGCGGAGAAGTACGAGCAGTACTTC. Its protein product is CASRDLAEKYEQYF.